This is a list of T cell receptor beta chains from one sample in a study of T-cell memory formation after mild COVID-19. TCRdb re-called the 5' RACE reads with MiXCR, one entry per CDR3 protein. This table has some 350,000 distinct CDR3 sequences, roughly 13% appearing once. What was sequenced was PBMCs or a T cell subset sorted from them (not recorded which). All receptors come from a man between 18 and 29 years old who had mild COVID-19 (a few samples of this study predate the infection). Cell type and time point are not known. CDR3s include the opening cysteine and the closing phenylalanine or tryptophan. The D gene is left open where the match is weak. Expanded clones are given a class, and other clones once, few, many or no size at all.

TGTGCCAGCTCACCCCCGGTGGGTTCTCCTGAAGCTTTCTTT,CASSPPVGSPEAFF,few,-,TRBV18,TRBJ1-1
TGCGCCAGCAGCCAAGATATGGCAAGACCTTATGGCTACACCTTC,CASSQDMARPYGYTF,few,-,TRBV4-3,TRBJ1-2
TGTGCCAGCAGCTTTGAGGGGGGTCCCTACGAGCAGTACTTC,CASSFEGGPYEQYF,many,-,TRBV7-2,TRBJ2-7
TGTGCCAGCAGCCCCGGGATCTACGAGCAGTACTTC,CASSPGIYEQYF,few,-,TRBV5-5,TRBJ2-7
TGTGCCAGCAGCGGGGGACAGGGGGCTAACGAATCACCCCTCCACTTT,CASSGGQGANESPLHF,many,TRBD1,TRBV9,TRBJ1-6
TGTGCCAGCAGCTTTGGGACTAGCGGGATCACAGATACGCAGTATTTT,CASSFGTSGITDTQYF,few,TRBD2,TRBV7-2,TRBJ2-3
TGTGCCAGCAGCTTAGTATCGGCAGATGAGTTCTTC,CASSLVSADEFF,-,-,TRBV11-2,TRBJ2-1
TGTGCCAGCAGCAAAGCGGATCAGTGGCAGCCCCAGCATTTT,CASSKADQWQPQHF,few,-,TRBV21-1,TRBJ1-5
TGTGCCTGGACCCCCGGGGGAGGAGGAGAAAAACTGTTTTTT,CAWTPGGGGEKLFF,-,-,TRBV30,TRBJ1-4
TGTGCCAGCAGCTTGGGCGGGACTGATGTATTCTTC,CASSLGGTDVFF,few,-,TRBV7-6,TRBJ2-1
TGCAGTGCTAGAGATCCGGGACAGGGAGGAGATACGCAGTATTTT,CSARDPGQGGDTQYF,-,TRBD1,TRBV20-1,TRBJ2-3
TGTGCCAGTAGTATCCGGGCTAGCCAGTCCTACAATGAGCAGTTCTTC,CASSIRASQSYNEQFF,few,-,TRBV19,TRBJ2-1
TGTGCCAGCTGTCGGAGGGGTCAGCCCCAGCATTTT,CASCRRGQPQHF,few,-,TRBV6-2/TRBV6-3,TRBJ1-5
TGCAGTGCTGGGGGGACGGGGACCGGGGAGCTGTTTTTT,CSAGGTGTGELFF,-,-,TRBV20-1,TRBJ2-2
TGCAGTGCTTATAGCGGGGGGCCTCGCACAGATACGCAGTATTTT,CSAYSGGPRTDTQYF,few,TRBD2,TRBV20-1,TRBJ2-3
TGTGCCAGCAGCCGGAATGCGACTAGCGGGTCTACCCTTAGCACAGATACGCAGTATTTT,CASSRNATSGSTLSTDTQYF,-,TRBD2,TRBV14,TRBJ2-3
TGTGCCAGCAGTTCCGGGGAGCTGTTTTTT,CASSSGELFF,many,-,TRBV12-3/TRBV12-4,TRBJ2-2
TGTGCCAGCAGCTTGTCAGGGTTGGAGACCCAGTACTTC,CASSLSGLETQYF,-,-,TRBV5-6,TRBJ2-5
TGTGCCAGCAGCTACTTCCGGCCGGGGGCCACCGGGGAGCTGTTTTTT,CASSYFRPGATGELFF,-,-,TRBV7-9,TRBJ2-2
TGTGCCAGCAGTGTGGGCTCTCCGATCACTGAAGCTTTCTTT,CASSVGSPITEAFF,-,-,TRBV2,TRBJ1-1
TGTGCCAGCAGACCGGGATCTATTGATTCACCCCTCCACTTT,CASRPGSIDSPLHF,-,-,TRBV2,TRBJ1-6
TGTGCCACCAGCGCCCCGGAACCAAAGACGGCCGGGGAGCTGTTTTTT,CATSAPEPKTAGELFF,few,-,TRBV15,TRBJ2-2
TGTGCCAGCAGTTACTGGAACCCCGAGGGGCAAGAGACCCAGTACTTC,CASSYWNPEGQETQYF,few,-,TRBV6-2/TRBV6-3,TRBJ2-5
TGTGCCAGCAGCCAAGGGAACAAGGAAGACACTGAAGCTTTCTTT,CASSQGNKEDTEAFF,-,-,TRBV14,TRBJ1-1
TGCGCCAGCTCGTCTTGGGGTCCCGGGACAGGCATGGATGGCTACACCTTC,CASSSWGPGTGMDGYTF,few,TRBD1,TRBV5-1,TRBJ1-2
TGTGCCATCATGGTTCGTGGACTAGCGGCCCTTGGCTCCTACAATGAGCAGTTCTTC,CAIMVRGLAALGSYNEQFF,many,TRBD2,TRBV10-3,TRBJ2-1